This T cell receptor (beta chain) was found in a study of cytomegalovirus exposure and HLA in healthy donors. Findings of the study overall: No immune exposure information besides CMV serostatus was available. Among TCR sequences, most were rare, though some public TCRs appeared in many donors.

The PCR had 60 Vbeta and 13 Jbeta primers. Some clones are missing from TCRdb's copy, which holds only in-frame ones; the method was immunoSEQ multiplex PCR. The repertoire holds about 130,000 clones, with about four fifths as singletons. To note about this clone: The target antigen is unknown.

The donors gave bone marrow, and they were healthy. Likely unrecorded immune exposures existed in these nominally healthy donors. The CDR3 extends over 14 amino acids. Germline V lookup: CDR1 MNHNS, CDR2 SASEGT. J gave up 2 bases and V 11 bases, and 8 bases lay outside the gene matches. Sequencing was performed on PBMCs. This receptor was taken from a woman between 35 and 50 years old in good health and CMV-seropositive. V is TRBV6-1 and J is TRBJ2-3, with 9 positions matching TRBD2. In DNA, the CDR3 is TGTGCCGTATCTAGCGGGACAACCACAGATACGCAGTATTTT. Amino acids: CAVSSGTTTDTQYF.